A single sample gave rise to the 13 T cell receptor beta chains below, sequenced in a study of graft-versus-host responses after intestinal transplantation. The table came from immunoSEQ multiplex PCR; TCRdb's copy has only in-frame clones and leaves some out. The sample lists over 20,000 clones, approximately 40% seen once, with about 0.7% in the top ten. This material consisted of alloreactive CD4+ T cells from a mixed lymphocyte reaction culture, taken before intestinal transplant. Subset given: CFSE-low proliferating T cells sorted from roughly six-day pre-transplant mixed lymphocyte reaction (GvH or HvG direction). These receptors all come from a human patient who received an intestinal transplant.

This clone was observed once. The J gene is TRBJ2-7, the V gene TRBV5-1; weak D call: TRBD1 (7 bases). The length of the CDR3 is 15 residues. Trimming shortened V by 4 bases and J by 2 bases, and 16 bases separated the two germline ends. Germline values: CDR1 SGHRS, CDR2 YFSETQ. The CDR3: CASSRGTERTYEQYF. Written as DNA, the CDR3 is TGCGCCAGCAGCCGCGGGACAGAGAGGACCTACGAGCAGTACTTC. Supplemented by reference TRBV5-1 and TRBJ2-7, the full variable domain reads KAGVTQTPRYLIKTRGQQVTLSCSPISGHRSVSWYQQTPGQGLQFLFEYFSETQRNKGNFPGRFSGRQFSNSRSEMNVSTLELGDSALYLCASSRGTERTYEQYFGPGTRLTVT.

The sample holds a few counts of this clone. This chain uses TRBV6-5 with TRBJ2-5; no clear D gene. Germline CDR1 MNHEY, CDR2 SVGAGI. There are 13 residues in the CDR3. V lost 3 bases and J 4 bases, leaving 9 bases between the germline ends. CDR3 in DNA: TGTGCCAGCAGTTATCAAAGAGGAGAGACCCAGTACTTC. Protein sequence: CASSYQRGETQYF.

This clone was counted between two and nine times. The gene calls are TRBV6-1 and TRBJ2-3, with TRBD2 matching 12 bases. CDR1 MNHNS and CDR2 SASEGT come from the germline V gene. CDR3 size: 15 residues. The ends lost 6 bases at V and 4 bases at J; junction bases unmatched: 5. CDR3 sequence reads: CASRASGRAPDTQYF. Written as DNA, the CDR3 is TGTGCCAGCAGAGCTAGCGGGAGGGCCCCAGATACGCAGTATTTT.

The table lists this clone with a few counts. This chain's CDR3 is CASRGRDTEAFF. In nucleotides, the CDR3 is TGTGCCAGCCGCGGGCGGGACACTGAAGCTTTCTTT. The gene calls are TRBV5-3 and TRBJ1-1; D gene unclear. TRBV5-3 is identified as an open reading frame with a role that is uncertain. The CDR3 spans 12 residues. V was cut by 8 bases and J by 3 bases, with 11 bases left in between.

V usage is TRBV11-2 and J usage is TRBJ1-4, with D maybe TRBD1 (5 bases). The germline V and J ends were trimmed by 6 bases and 3 bases, with 14 bases remaining between them. The CDR3 length is 15 residues. CDR1 is SGHAT and CDR2 is FQNNGV in the germline V gene. This CDR3 reads CASRAQGTPNEKLFF. CDR3 nucleotide sequence: TGTGCCAGCAGAGCCCAGGGTACTCCTAATGAAAAACTGTTTTTT.

The chain joins TRBV7-6 to TRBJ2-1; 10 bases are a match to TRBD2. V was pared by 1 base and J by 1 base, with 7 bases of the junction left unmatched. The CDR3 loop spans 18 amino acids. Germline loops: CDR1 SGHVS, CDR2 FNYEAQ. The CDR3 is CASSLGTSGGRSYNEQFF. CDR3 sequence (DNA): TGTGCCAGCAGCTTAGGGACTAGCGGAGGGAGATCCTACAATGAGCAGTTCTTC.

V is TRBV7-9 and J is TRBJ2-7; TRBD1 matches at 10 bases. Germline lookup yields CDR1 SEHNR and CDR2 FQNEAQ (reference sequence). The CDR3 totals 15 residues. Trimming at V came to 3 bases and at J to 2 bases, leaving 4 bases not matched to a gene. CDR3 region: CASSLGGQGTYEQYF. CDR3 nucleotide sequence: TGTGCCAGCAGCTTGGGGGGACAGGGGACCTACGAGCAGTACTTC.

This clone was recorded only once. The gene calls are TRBV5-4 and TRBJ2-7; perhaps TRBD2 as D (5 bases). Germline assignment: CDR1 SGHNT and CDR2 YYREEE (reference sequence). The CDR3 consists of 15 residues. V was cut by 4 bases and J by 0 bases, with 14 bases left in between. The DNA for the CDR3 is TGTGCCAGCAGCCCCAGCTCCGGGATCTCCTACGAGCAGTACTTC. Translated, it gives CASSPSSGISYEQYF. The full variable domain, in which reference TRBV5-4 and TRBJ2-7 provide the parts outside the CDR3, is ETGVTQSPTHLIKTRGQQVTLRCSSQSGHNTVSWYQQALGQGPQFIFQYYREEENGRGNFPPRFSGLQFPNYSSELNVNALELDDSALYLCASSPSSGISYEQYFGPGTRLTVT.

This clone was detected only a few times. This chain connects TRBV11-3 to TRBJ1-1; D is possibly TRBD1 (5 bases). This CDR3 is built from 16 residues. V shed 5 bases and J shed 4 bases, with 20 bases lying between them. CDR1 is SGHNT and CDR2 is YENEEA in the germline V gene. CDR3 sequence (DNA): TGTGCCAGCAGCCGCACCCGGGGATGGGGGGTCACTGAAGCTTTCTTT. Encoded protein: CASSRTRGWGVTEAFF.

This clone was found once. The J gene is TRBJ2-7, the V gene TRBV5-1; 10 bases agree with TRBD2. This CDR3 region has 14 residues. J was trimmed by 6 bases and V by 4 bases; bases with no gene match: 7. Germline V gives CDR1 SGHRS, CDR2 YFSETQ. The CDR3 reads CASSPLAGVSEQYF. The CDR3 DNA is TGCGCCAGCAGCCCTCTAGCGGGAGTGAGCGAGCAGTACTTC.

The V call is TRBV5-4, the J call TRBJ2-1, with TRBD2 matching over 7 bases. Germline V gene sequence: CDR1 SGHNT, CDR2 YYREEE (reference sequence). V was clipped by 0 bases and J by 4 bases; unmatched bases: 4. The CDR3 has 15 residues. CDR3 DNA: TGTGCCAGCAGCTTGGCCGGGGGGATATACAATGAGCAGTTCTTC. It is translated as CASSLAGGIYNEQFF.

V is TRBV19 and J is TRBJ2-3; a possible D gene is TRBD2 (6 bases). The CDR3 has 14 residues. Per germline, CDR1 LNHDA and CDR2 SQIVND (reference sequence). V was shortened by 5 bases and J by 2 bases, with 11 bases between the two germline ends. This CDR3 is CASSGSGFTDTQYF. CDR3 nucleotides: TGTGCCAGTAGTGGTAGCGGATTCACAGATACGCAGTATTTT.

The CDR3 reads CARSLIQGNWLDTQYF. CDR3 in DNA: TGTGCCAGAAGCTTAATCCAGGGGAATTGGTTGGATACGCAGTATTTT. The chain combines TRBV7-5 with TRBJ2-3; the tabulated D call, TRBD1, remains unverified against the DNA. TRBV7-5 is a recognized pseudogene. The CDR3 is 16 residues long.